These 18 T cell receptor beta chains were sequenced from one sample in a study of technical replicates of blood from a few donors. The repertoire was sequenced with immunoSEQ multiplex PCR; TCRdb's copy has only in-frame clones and lacks some. The table records about 100,000 clones, 90% to 96% of them present only once. The sequencing sample was made of T cells isolated from PBMCs. These receptors came from a human donor in good health.

The chain joins TRBV5-4 to TRBJ1-2, with TRBD1 matching over 7 bases. Trimming removed 0 bases from V and 6 bases from J; junction bases left unmatched: 5. Germline assignment: CDR1 SGHNT and CDR2 YYREEE (reference sequence). This CDR3 is 14 amino acids long. The CDR3 DNA reads TGTGCCAGCAGCTTGGGCCAGGGGGAAGATGGCTACACCTTC. The encoded protein is CASSLGQGEDGYTF. The full variable domain, with the rest looked up from reference TRBV5-4 and TRBJ1-2, is ETGVTQSPTHLIKTRGQQVTLRCSSQSGHNTVSWYQQALGQGPQFIFQYYREEENGRGNFPPRFSGLQFPNYSSELNVNALELDDSALYLCASSLGQGEDGYTFGSGTRLTVV.

The chain links TRBV5-1 to TRBJ1-1; TRBD1 might be the D (6 bases). Trimming cost V 4 bases and J 11 bases, with 18 bases left between them. From germline, CDR1 is SGHRS and CDR2 YFSETQ. CDR3 length equals 13 residues. CDR3 in amino acids: CASSPPGHRAAFF. The CDR3 region has the DNA TGCGCCAGCAGCCCACCGGGACATCGTGCCGCTTTCTTT.

The chain uses TRBV7-4 and TRBJ1-2, with 8 bases that match TRBD1. The CDR3 sequence is 18 residues long. V lost 6 bases to trimming and J lost 0 bases; unmatched junction nucleotides: 15. CDR1 and CDR2 from the germline V gene are SGHVT and SQSDAQ. The CDR3, as DNA: TGTGCCAGCAGTCCCAGCCGGGGATCAGGGGGCCCTAACTATGGCTACACCTTC. It codes for CASSPSRGSGGPNYGYTF.

The chain employs TRBV9 and TRBJ2-6, with a weak D call TRBD2 (5 bases). Germline V gives CDR1 SGDLS, CDR2 YYNGEE. V was clipped by 3 bases and J by 0 bases, with 13 bases between them. This CDR3 region has 17 residues. Here the CDR3 reads CASSGLQTTSGANVLTF. The CDR3 DNA follows: TGTGCCAGCAGCGGACTTCAGACTACCTCTGGGGCCAACGTCCTGACTTTC. The full variable domain, in which reference TRBV9 and TRBJ2-6 provide the parts outside the CDR3, is DSGVTQTPKHLITATGQRVTLRCSPRSGDLSVYWYQQSLDQGLQFLIQYYNGEERAKGNILERFSAQQFPDLHSELNLSSLELGDSALYFCASSGLQTTSGANVLTFGAGSRLTVL.

The chain links TRBV15 to TRBJ2-1; 12 bases map to TRBD2. CDR1 and CDR2 (germline): LNHNV, YYDKDF (reference sequence). V was pared by 4 bases and J by 1 base, with 5 bases of the junction left unmatched. The CDR3 length is 17 residues. DNA of the CDR3: TGTGCCACCAGCATGACTAGCGGGAGCCCATCCTACAATGAGCAGTTCTTC. Amino acid sequence: CATSMTSGSPSYNEQFF.

The V gene is TRBV2, the J gene TRBJ2-3, with TRBD2 matching 9 bases. Germline lookup yields CDR1 SNHLY and CDR2 FYNNEI. CDR3 length: 14 amino acids. V shed 6 bases, J shed 6 bases, and the junction held 7 bases outside the gene matches. CDR3 in DNA: TGTGCCAGCAGGGGCGGGACTAGCATTGATACGCAGTATTTT. It encodes CASRGGTSIDTQYF.

This clone was seen only once. The chain combines TRBV28 with TRBJ2-3; 12 nucleotides match TRBD2. Germline V gene lookup returns CDR1 MDHEN and CDR2 SYDVKM. Trimming removed 2 bases from V and 5 bases from J; junction bases left unmatched: 5. CDR3 length equals 16 residues. CDR3 sequence (DNA): TGTGCCAGCAGTTTAGGACTAGCGGGGCCGGGAGATACGCAGTATTTT. This sequence encodes CASSLGLAGPGDTQYF.

As for this clone: The junction differs from germline at one of its ends, possibly a read error. The V and J genes are TRBV7-9 and TRBJ2-1; weak D call: TRBD1 (7 bases). Germline CDR1 SEHNR, CDR2 FQNEAQ (reference sequence). The CDR3 extends over 17 amino acids. In nucleotides, the CDR3 is TGTGCCAGCAGCCCTTCCCTCAGGGGGGACTCCCACAATGAGCAGTTCTTC. This sequence encodes CASSPSLRGDSHNEQFF.

V is TRBV15 and J is TRBJ2-1, with 10 bases fitting TRBD2. CDR1 and CDR2 (germline): LNHNV, YYDKDF (reference sequence). CDR3 length: 15 residues. V trimming: 3 bases; J trimming: 2 bases; junction bases outside the gene matches: 1. CDR3 nucleotide sequence: TGTGCCACCAGCAGTCTAGCGGGAGCCTACAATGAGCAGTTCTTC. Translated: CATSSLAGAYNEQFF.

The J gene is TRBJ2-1, the V gene TRBV6-1; possibly TRBD2 for D (5 bases). The CDR3 extends over 14 amino acids. CDR1 and CDR2 (germline): MNHNS, SASEGT. Trimming left V 3 bases short and J 6 bases short, with 12 bases between. The CDR3 sequence is CASSDFGNVNEQFF. CDR3 DNA: TGTGCCAGCAGTGATTTCGGGAACGTCAATGAGCAGTTCTTC.

The chain recombines TRBV12-5 with TRBJ1-5; TRBD1 might be the D (6 bases). CDR1 and CDR2 from the germline V gene are LGHNT and FRNRAP. Trimming shortened V by 6 bases and J by 6 bases, and 15 bases separated the two germline ends. This CDR3 is 14 amino acids long. Here the CDR3 reads CASGSRGESQPQHF. The CDR3 coding sequence is TGTGCTAGTGGCTCCAGGGGTGAGAGTCAGCCCCAGCATTTT. The whole variable domain, filled in from reference TRBV12-5 and TRBJ1-5, reads DARVTQTPRHKVTEMGQEVTMRCQPILGHNTVFWYRQTMMQGLELLAYFRNRAPLDDSGMPKDRFSAEMPDATLATLKIQPSEPRDSAVYFCASGSRGESQPQHFGDGTRLSIL.

This clone has just one count. The V gene is TRBV11-3, the J gene TRBJ2-3, with D maybe TRBD1 (6 bases). The CDR3 totals 14 residues. Trimming removed 2 bases from V and 7 bases from J, with 13 bases in between. The germline CDR1 and CDR2 sequences are SGHNT and YENEEA. The CDR3 DNA reads as TGTGCCAGCAGCTTACCCTACAGGGTAAATACGCAGTATTTT. Translated: CASSLPYRVNTQYF.

This chain joins TRBV27 and TRBJ1-3; tentatively, D is TRBD1 (5 bases). The germline CDR1 and CDR2 sequences are MNHEY and SMNVEV (reference sequence). This CDR3 spans 14 amino acids. V was shortened by 5 bases and J by 0 bases, with 8 bases between the two germline ends. The CDR3: CASSDRYSGNTIYF. CDR3 DNA: TGTGCCAGCAGTGACAGATACTCTGGAAACACCATATATTTT.

The rearrangement uses TRBV7-9 and TRBJ2-2; no definite D call. V was pared by 1 base and J by 4 bases, with 7 bases between. This CDR3 region has 14 residues. The germline gives CDR1 SEHNR, CDR2 FQNEAQ (reference sequence). DNA for the CDR3: TGTGCCAGCAGCTTAGTACTTGGCACCGGGGAGCTGTTTTTT. Protein sequence: CASSLVLGTGELFF.

The chain joins TRBV5-1 to TRBJ2-7; perhaps TRBD2 as D (6 bases). CDR1 SGHRS and CDR2 YFSETQ come from the germline V gene. Trimming shortened V by 0 bases and J by 2 bases, and 9 bases separated the two germline ends. The CDR3 length is 14 residues. The CDR3 sequence: CASSLDREAYEQYF. The CDR3 DNA reads as TGCGCCAGCAGCTTGGATAGGGAGGCCTACGAGCAGTACTTC.

The chain combines TRBV15 with TRBJ2-6; D remains unclear. Germline values: CDR1 LNHNV, CDR2 YYDKDF (reference sequence). Trimming pared 5 bases from V and 1 base from J, leaving 12 bases between. This CDR3 spans 16 amino acids. The CDR3 sequence: CATSVTRLSGANVLTF. In DNA form, the CDR3 reads TGTGCCACCAGCGTCACCAGGTTGTCTGGGGCCAACGTCCTGACTTTC.

V is TRBV9 and J is TRBJ2-1; 9 bases agree with TRBD2. Per the germline V gene, CDR1 is SGDLS and CDR2 is YYNGEE. CDR3 length: 16 amino acids. Unmatched junction bases numbered 10, after V lost 2 bases and J lost 7 bases. The CDR3 DNA sequence: TGTGCCAGCAGCGTGACTAGCGGATTATCGTGGAATGAGCAGTTCTTC. It encodes CASSVTSGLSWNEQFF. Full variable domain (remainder filled in from reference TRBV9 and TRBJ2-1): DSGVTQTPKHLITATGQRVTLRCSPRSGDLSVYWYQQSLDQGLQFLIQYYNGEERAKGNILERFSAQQFPDLHSELNLSSLELGDSALYFCASSVTSGLSWNEQFFGPGTRLTVL.

CDR3 DNA: TGTGCCAGTAGTACGGGACAGGGGGCTTACGAGCAGTACTTC. Its translation: CASSTGQGAYEQYF. The gene calls are TRBV19 and TRBJ2-7, with 12 bases matching TRBD1. CDR3 length: 14 residues. V lost 4 bases and J lost 4; bases outside the gene matches: 2. Germline V gene lookup returns CDR1 LNHDA and CDR2 SQIVND (reference sequence).